These T cell receptor beta chains were read from a single sample in a study of identifying expanded T cells in peripheral blood. The protocol was immunoSEQ multiplex PCR, while the TCRdb copy is restricted to in-frame clones and leaves out a portion. Among fewer than 110,000 clones listed, approximately 88% were seen once. Sequencing input: blood. These TCRs come from a person between 18 and 70 years old in good health. Both conserved end residues are part of each CDR3. The order of the fields is CDR3 length, D gene, J gene, clone size, V gene, CDR3 protein, CDR3 DNA. D genes are given only for firm matches. Rows give clone size only sometimes, using once, few, many, or a class for an expanded clone.

CDR3 length: 12
D gene: .
J gene: TRBJ1-5
clone size: few
V gene: TRBV28
CDR3 protein: CASTSGEQPQHF
CDR3 DNA: TGTGCCAGCACCTCAGGGGAGCAGCCCCAGCATTTT

CDR3 length: 16
D gene: .
J gene: TRBJ1-1
clone size: .
V gene: TRBV10-3
CDR3 protein: CAISVSTGRMNTEAFF
CDR3 DNA: TGTGCCATCAGTGTGTCCACAGGGCGCATGAACACTGAAGCTTTCTTT

CDR3 length: 12
D gene: TRBD1
J gene: TRBJ2-7
clone size: .
V gene: TRBV18
CDR3 protein: CASSSTGYEQYF
CDR3 DNA: TGTGCCAGCTCATCGACAGGGTACGAGCAGTACTTC

CDR3 length: 13
D gene: .
J gene: TRBJ1-2
clone size: .
V gene: TRBV6-5
CDR3 protein: CASSTGTNYGYTF
CDR3 DNA: TGTGCCAGCAGTACCGGGACTAACTATGGCTACACCTTC

CDR3 length: 14
D gene: .
J gene: TRBJ1-2
clone size: few
V gene: TRBV2
CDR3 protein: CATKPGPGISGYTF
CDR3 DNA: TGTGCCACCAAACCAGGTCCAGGGATTTCTGGCTACACCTTC

CDR3 length: 14
D gene: .
J gene: TRBJ2-3
clone size: .
V gene: TRBV7-2
CDR3 protein: CASSLGPPKDTQYF
CDR3 DNA: TGTGCCAGCAGCTTAGGGCCGCCGAAGGATACGCAGTATTTT

CDR3 length: 16
D gene: .
J gene: TRBJ1-1
clone size: .
V gene: TRBV5-1
CDR3 protein: CASSLGLGHMNTEAFF
CDR3 DNA: TGCGCCAGCAGCTTGGGGTTGGGACACATGAACACTGAAGCTTTCTTT

CDR3 length: 14
D gene: .
J gene: TRBJ2-3
clone size: .
V gene: TRBV5-4
CDR3 protein: CASSLKRSTDTQYF
CDR3 DNA: TGTGCCAGCAGCTTAAAACGGAGCACAGATACGCAGTATTTT

CDR3 length: 18
D gene: .
J gene: TRBJ2-2
clone size: .
V gene: TRBV7-2
CDR3 protein: CASSFSPNFRPNTGELFF
CDR3 DNA: TGTGCCAGCAGCTTTAGTCCAAACTTTCGACCGAACACCGGGGAGCTGTTTTTT

CDR3 length: 11
D gene: .
J gene: TRBJ1-2
clone size: .
V gene: TRBV20-1
CDR3 protein: CSAWRGGGYTF
CDR3 DNA: TGCAGTGCTTGGCGCGGTGGGGGCTACACCTTC

CDR3 length: 15
D gene: TRBD1
J gene: TRBJ1-5
clone size: .
V gene: TRBV6-5
CDR3 protein: CASRATGGRDQPQHF
CDR3 DNA: TGTGCCAGCAGAGCGACAGGGGGCCGCGATCAGCCCCAGCATTTT

CDR3 length: 14
D gene: .
J gene: TRBJ1-2
clone size: once
V gene: TRBV10-3
CDR3 protein: CAISESEVNYGYTF
CDR3 DNA: TGTGCCATCAGTGAGTCGGAAGTTAACTATGGCTACACCTTC

CDR3 length: 16
D gene: .
J gene: TRBJ1-5
clone size: few
V gene: TRBV6-4
CDR3 protein: CASSVPDTYSNQPQHF
CDR3 DNA: TGTGCCAGCAGTGTCCCGGACACCTATAGCAATCAGCCCCAGCATTTT

CDR3 length: 15
D gene: TRBD1
J gene: TRBJ1-2
clone size: .
V gene: TRBV4-3
CDR3 protein: CASSQGTGANYGYTF
CDR3 DNA: TGCGCCAGCAGCCAAGGGACAGGGGCCAACTATGGCTACACCTTC

CDR3 length: 15
D gene: TRBD2
J gene: TRBJ2-5
clone size: .
V gene: TRBV6-5
CDR3 protein: CASSLLRGGQETQYF
CDR3 DNA: TGTGCCAGCAGCCTACTACGGGGGGGTCAAGAGACCCAGTACTTC

CDR3 length: 14
D gene: .
J gene: TRBJ1-1
clone size: .
V gene: TRBV28
CDR3 protein: CASSLFGQNTEAFF
CDR3 DNA: TGTGCCAGCAGTTTGTTTGGGCAAAACACTGAAGCTTTCTTT

CDR3 length: 14
D gene: TRBD1
J gene: TRBJ2-7
clone size: .
V gene: TRBV11-3
CDR3 protein: CASSFGTGPYEQYF
CDR3 DNA: TGTGCCAGCAGCTTTGGGACAGGGCCCTACGAGCAGTACTTC

CDR3 length: 15
D gene: .
J gene: TRBJ2-7
clone size: once
V gene: TRBV7-2
CDR3 protein: CASSLGGASSYEQYF
CDR3 DNA: TGTGCCAGCAGCTTAGGGGGGGCTAGCTCCTACGAGCAGTACTTC

CDR3 length: 14
D gene: .
J gene: TRBJ1-2
clone size: .
V gene: TRBV5-4
CDR3 protein: CASSFPRGLDGYTF
CDR3 DNA: TGTGCCAGCAGCTTCCCGAGGGGGTTAGATGGCTACACCTTC

CDR3 length: 14
D gene: TRBD1
J gene: TRBJ2-7
clone size: .
V gene: TRBV11-2
CDR3 protein: CASSLGQGFSEQYF
CDR3 DNA: TGTGCCAGCAGCTTGGGACAGGGGTTCTCCGAGCAGTACTTC